The clone carrying this T cell receptor beta chain was seen only once. The source of the sample is a study of T cell responses to AZD1222 COVID-19 vaccine. Germline loops: CDR1 SGHNT, CDR2 YYREEE (reference sequence). V shed 0 bases, J shed 3 bases, and the junction held 8 bases outside the gene matches. This CDR3 spans 18 amino acids. Assay used: immunoSEQ multiplex PCR; TCRdb lists only in-frame clones, some missing. The data show about 93,000 clones, roughly nine tenths seen once. The V call is TRBV5-4, the J call TRBJ2-1, with 11 bases identical to TRBD2. This TCR came from an adult who received the AZD1222 COVID-19 vaccine. The sample in question was peripheral blood, obtained 28 days after the second AZD1222 dose. CDR3 DNA: TGTGCCAGCAGCTTGGCACTAGCGGGGGTCCTCAGCTACAATGAGCAGTTCTTC. Protein product: CASSLALAGVLSYNEQFF.